The 16 T cell receptor beta chains below were found in one sample sequenced in a study of cytotoxic CD8 clonotypes in ibrutinib-treated CLL. The repertoire was sequenced with immunoSEQ multiplex PCR; TCRdb's copy has only in-frame clones and lacks some. The table has 76,000 or so clones, approximately 87% seen once; the top ten hold roughly 35%. This specimen consisted of PBMCs, obtained after 24 months of ibrutinib treatment. The receptors shown here come from a human donor with chronic lymphocytic leukemia.

This clone was counted between two and nine times. The chain joins TRBV18 to TRBJ2-7; 8 bases fit TRBD1. The junction had 6 bases not matched to a gene; V was cut back by 5 bases and J by 6 bases. From germline, CDR1 is KGHSH and CDR2 LQKENI. The CDR3 loop spans 13 amino acids. CDR3: CASSESTGAEQYF. The CDR3 region has the DNA TGTGCCAGCTCAGAGTCGACAGGGGCCGAGCAGTACTTC.

The V call is TRBV7-9, the J call TRBJ2-7, with unresolved D. CDR1 is SEHNR, CDR2 FQNEAQ, per germline (reference sequence). V was cut by 5 bases and J by 3 bases, with 14 bases left in between. The CDR3 sequence is 14 residues long. In DNA form, the CDR3 reads TGTGCCAGCAGCCCCGTCGGCCAGGACTACGAGCAGTACTTC. Amino acid sequence: CASSPVGQDYEQYF. Supplemented by reference TRBV7-9 and TRBJ2-7, the full variable domain reads DTGVSQNPRHKITKRGQNVTFRCDPISEHNRLYWYRQTLGQGPEFLTYFQNEAQLEKSRLLSDRFSAERPKGSFSTLEIQRTEQGDSAMYLCASSPVGQDYEQYFGPGTRLTVT.

The chain employs TRBV28 and TRBJ2-7; possibly TRBD1 for D (6 bases). Germline CDR1 and CDR2: MDHEN and SYDVKM. The CDR3 contains 14 residues. Trimming removed 6 bases from V and 3 bases from J, with 15 bases in between. The CDR3 region is CASSQRTAYYEQYF. DNA of the CDR3: TGTGCCAGCAGCCAAAGGACAGCTTACTACGAGCAGTACTTC.

The genes are TRBV4-2 and TRBJ2-7; 8 bases align to TRBD2. V shed 4 bases and J 2 bases; nucleotides not matched to a gene: 10. The CDR3 spans 16 residues. Germline V gene sequence: CDR1 LGHNA, CDR2 YNFKEQ. CDR3 in amino acids: CASSPSHSGITYEQYF. For the CDR3, the DNA is TGTGCCAGCAGCCCTTCCCATAGCGGGATCACCTACGAGCAGTACTTC.

V gene TRBV11-1 combines with J gene TRBJ2-7; TRBD2 aligns across 7 bases. Germline V gives CDR1 SGHAT, CDR2 FQDESV (reference sequence). The V gene end was trimmed by 0 bases and the J gene end by 0 bases; junction bases not matched to a gene: 2. This CDR3 is built from 15 residues. As DNA, the CDR3 is TGTGCCAGCAGCTTAGCGGGAGGGCCCTCCTACGAGCAGTACTTC. This codes for CASSLAGGPSYEQYF.

This clone turned up a few times. CDR3 DNA sequence: TGTGCCAGCAGCTCCCGAGTCCTAGAGGACACCGGGGAGCTGTTTTTT. Amino acids: CASSSRVLEDTGELFF. This chain connects TRBV9 to TRBJ2-2; no firm D call. This CDR3 is 16 amino acids long. The V end lost 4 bases, the J end lost 3 bases, and 16 bases lay between the germline ends. In germline, CDR1 is SGDLS, CDR2 YYNGEE. Together with reference TRBV9 and TRBJ2-2, the CDR3 gives the full variable domain: DSGVTQTPKHLITATGQRVTLRCSPRSGDLSVYWYQQSLDQGLQFLIQYYNGEERAKGNILERFSAQQFPDLHSELNLSSLELGDSALYFCASSSRVLEDTGELFFGEGSRLTVL.

This clone has just a few counts. V is TRBV12-1 and J is TRBJ2-2; the D call in the table, TRBD2, was not verified against the DNA. TRBV12-1 is marked as a pseudogene. CDR3 size: 16 residues. CDR3: CASSFGVPSNTGELFF. CDR3 sequence (DNA): TGTGCCAGCAGCTTCGGGGTCCCCTCGAACACCGGGGAGCTGTTTTTT.

The genes are TRBV2 and TRBJ2-6; TRBD1 might be the D (6 bases). The CDR3 sequence is 17 residues long. Germline CDR1 reads SNHLY; CDR2 reads FYNNEI. Trimming took off 6 bases at V and 2 bases at J, with 17 bases between the two ends. Written as DNA, the CDR3 is TGTGCCAGCAGGCGAGGCCAGGGGTTGACTGGGGCCAACGTCCTGACTTTC. Encoded protein: CASRRGQGLTGANVLTF.

This clone was seen a handful of times. This chain joins TRBV28 and TRBJ2-5; D is perhaps TRBD2 (6 bases). Trimming left V 3 bases short and J 1 base short, with 9 bases between. The CDR3 spans 14 residues. Per germline, CDR1 MDHEN and CDR2 SYDVKM. CDR3: CASSLGGPQETQYF. The CDR3 DNA reads as TGTGCCAGCAGTTTGGGGGGACCCCAAGAGACCCAGTACTTC. Looking up the rest from reference TRBV28 and TRBJ2-5 gives the full variable domain: DVKVTQSSRYLVKRTGEKVFLECVQDMDHENMFWYRQDPGLGLRLIYFSYDVKMKEKGDIPEGYSVSREKKERFSLILESASTNQTSMYLCASSLGGPQETQYFGPGTRLLVL.

The chain couples TRBV5-1 to TRBJ1-2; the D is unclear. This CDR3 region has 12 residues. Trimming took 0 bases from V and 5 from J, leaving 5 bases between them. Germline V gives CDR1 SGHRS, CDR2 YFSETQ. The DNA for the CDR3 is TGCGCCAGCAGCTTGGACCGGTATGGCTACACCTTC. This codes for CASSLDRYGYTF. Filled out from reference TRBV5-1 and TRBJ1-2, the complete variable domain reads KAGVTQTPRYLIKTRGQQVTLSCSPISGHRSVSWYQQTPGQGLQFLFEYFSETQRNKGNFPGRFSGRQFSNSRSEMNVSTLELGDSALYLCASSLDRYGYTFGSGTRLTVV.

V usage is TRBV5-1 and J usage is TRBJ2-7, with TRBD2 identical over 9 bases. The CDR3 is made up of 15 amino acids. Germline assignment: CDR1 SGHRS and CDR2 YFSETQ. V shed 0 bases and J 0 bases; nucleotides not matched to a gene: 1. The CDR3 DNA reads as TGCGCCAGCAGCTTGGCTAGCGGGACCTCCTACGAGCAGTACTTC. Protein: CASSLASGTSYEQYF.

The gene calls are TRBV5-4 and TRBJ2-1; D is possibly TRBD1 (6 bases). The CDR3 length is 15 residues. Per the germline V gene, CDR1 is SGHNT and CDR2 is YYREEE (reference sequence). V was pared by 2 bases and J by 1 base, with 10 bases between. CDR3: CASSLPRGSYNEQFF. In nucleotides, the CDR3 is TGTGCCAGCAGCTTACCTAGGGGGTCCTACAATGAGCAGTTCTTC.

The V call is TRBV27, the J call TRBJ1-2; D is possibly TRBD1 (5 bases). Per germline, CDR1 MNHEY and CDR2 SMNVEV (reference sequence). Trimming pared 1 base from V and 1 base from J, leaving 16 bases between. The CDR3 runs 17 residues. The chain's CDR3 is CASSLYGRVNLNYGYTF. For the CDR3, the DNA is TGTGCCAGCAGTTTATACGGCAGGGTCAACCTTAACTATGGCTACACCTTC.

This clone was observed a few times. V gene TRBV6-6 combines with J gene TRBJ2-3; D call uncertain. CDR1 and CDR2 from the germline V gene are MNHNY and SVGAGI (reference sequence). V lost 7 bases, J lost 4 bases, and 12 bases lay in between. The CDR3 runs to 13 residues. The CDR3, as DNA: TGTGCCAGCACCGATCGGGTTGCAGATACGCAGTATTTT. Its translation: CASTDRVADTQYF.

The CDR3, as DNA: TGCGCCAGCAGCCTGGCGACTAGCGGGAGCGTTGATACGCAGTATTTT. Amino acids: CASSLATSGSVDTQYF. J is TRBJ2-3 and V is TRBV5-1; the match to TRBD2 covers 12 bases. Germline V gene sequence: CDR1 SGHRS, CDR2 YFSETQ. The CDR3 has 16 residues. V dropped 4 bases and J dropped 6; count of bases not matched to a gene: 9.

The J gene is TRBJ1-1, the V gene TRBV14; the match to TRBD1 covers 7 bases. V trimming: 3 bases; J trimming: 9 bases; junction bases outside the gene matches: 13. This CDR3 has 15 residues. Germline V gene sequence: CDR1 SGHDN, CDR2 FVKESK. The CDR3 spells CASSQSQGPAQKAFF. CDR3 in DNA: TGTGCCAGCAGCCAGTCACAGGGGCCTGCGCAAAAAGCTTTCTTT.